This T cell receptor (beta chain) was captured by sequencing in a study of Ad26.COV2.S vaccination and SARS-CoV-2 variants. On this clone itself: The target antigen is unknown.

The method was immunoSEQ multiplex PCR; TCRdb's version includes in-frame clones alone and lacks a portion of them. The sample records about 400,000 clones, approximately 90% being singletons. Germline CDR1 SQVTM, CDR2 ANQGSEA. With V trimmed by 7 bases and J by 5 bases, 6 bases remained unmatched. This CDR3 contains 13 residues. Study-level results: Those who received vaccine or placebo ended up with similar non-spike TCR breadth. The analyses of TCR breadth and depth may have understated the size of total T cell responses. Placebo recipients trailed vaccine recipients in spike-specific TCR breadth. A substantial breadth of spike-specific CD8+ and CD4+ T cell responses after vaccination has been reported.

Treatment noted: around 19 received Ad26.COV2.S at low or high dose, single or two shots; roughly five received placebo; per-sample allocation not given. Repertoires come from day 63 after the first vaccine or placebo injection. The sequence derives from a person aged 18-65 years who received the Ad26.COV2.S COVID-19 vaccine or a placebo. The chain couples TRBV29-1 to TRBJ2-5; 11 bases fit TRBD1. The starting material was peripheral blood, obtained in a trial of Ad26.COV2.S vaccine versus placebo. The CDR3 reads CSARTGGEETQYF. The CDR3 nucleotides read TGCAGCGCCAGGACAGGGGGCGAGGAGACCCAGTACTTC.